This record looks at one T cell receptor (beta chain) sequence and its context. This clone has only a few counts. Its antigen is unknown. It has no much larger one-base neighbor in the sample; base qualities were not kept. Other DNA sequences in this specimen translate into the identical CDR3. This record belongs to a study of Ad26.COV2.S vaccination and SARS-CoV-2 variants (dated by TCRdb to the early 2020s). As for the study more broadly: Vaccine-arm donors were drawn from COV1001, a multicentre, randomized, double-blind, placebo-controlled phase I-IIa trial of Ad26.COV2.S in healthy adults. Dosing of Ad26.COV2.S was intramuscular, at either 5x10^10 or 1x10^11 viral particles, delivered as one shot or as two shots spaced 56 days apart. TCRbeta repertoire sequencing was used to assess the specificity and breadth of SARS-CoV-2-reactive T cell receptors after Ad26.COV2.S vaccination. The TCR-sequenced set comprised approximately 30 samples: around 20 Ad26.COV2.S vaccine recipients, 5 placebo recipients and 8 SARS-CoV-2 convalescent individuals. Trial participants were randomized into five groups of five, in which low-dose or high-dose Ad26.COV2.S was given once or twice, or placebo was given on both occasions. Investigators remained blinded to trial group allocation during experiments and outcome assessment. Findings and caveats that apply to the study as a whole: After vaccination, substantial breadth of spike-specific CD8+ and CD4+ T cell responses was reported. Comparable non-spike TCR breadth was observed between vaccine and placebo recipients, consistent with only spike being contained in the vaccine. Comparing responses between vaccine doses or regimens was not something the study was powered to do. The authors noted that the TCR breadth and depth analyses may have underestimated total T cell responses. Spike-specific TCR breadth was higher in Ad26.COV2.S recipients than in placebo recipients (P = 0.0014).

The immunoSEQ Assay was the method used to sequence TCRbeta CDR3 regions. After extraction, genomic DNA underwent amplification by bias-controlled multiplex PCR, followed by high-throughput sequencing. In the original analysis: To quantify the absolute abundance of each unique TCRbeta CDR3 region, sequences were collapsed and filtered. T cell fraction was estimated by normalizing TCRbeta template counts to usable DNA, with usable DNA measured through amplification of reference genes found in all nucleated cells. Repertoire TCRs were annotated as SARS-CoV-2-specific by exact matching of V gene, CDR3 amino acid sequence and J gene to a known reactive TCR set. The reference SARS-CoV-2 TCR set came from MIRA and was filtered for enrichment in COVID-19-positive ImmuneCODE repertoires, removing public or cross-reactive TCRs. Using the MIRA antigens, annotated TCRs were further analysed by specific ORF or by position within an ORF. Breadth was defined as the number of annotated unique rearrangements divided by the total number of unique productive rearrangements, and depth was defined as the summed frequency of the annotated unique rearrangements. Group comparisons of TCR breadth used two-sided Wilcoxon rank-sum tests. TCRdb holds this immuneACCESS table with in-frame rearrangements only. Some clones are missing; in checked studies, unresolved V genes explain under half, and the rest has no known cause. V, J and clone size are taken as reported in that table, and D and trimming were inferred from the DNA itself. The sample yields 350,000 to 550,000 clones; 89% were counted once. The top ten hold about 2.5% of the sample.

The treatment or condition label on this specimen signifies: some 19 received Ad26.COV2.S at low or high dose, single or two shots; several received placebo; per-sample allocation not given. Repertoires of vaccine and placebo recipients were sequenced from samples collected on day 63 after the first injection. Cohort 1b enrolled about two dozen adults aged 18-55 years at a single site in Boston, USA, between 29 July and 7 August 2020. Ad26.COV2.S consisted of a replication-incompetent adenovirus type 26 vector by which a prefusion-stabilized SARS-CoV-2 spike protein from the original Wuhan strain was expressed. Cut back by 0 bases and 2 bases, the V and J ends lie 5 bases apart. CDR1 and CDR2 were assigned from the germline V gene (reference sequence) as SGHNT and YYREEE. The CDR3 spans 13 residues, from the cysteine through the phenylalanine. Of the read, only the CDR3 DNA is kept; its 39 bases are in frame from base 1.

The source is a person aged 18-65 years who received the Ad26.COV2.S COVID-19 vaccine or a placebo. The sample in question was peripheral blood, obtained in a trial of Ad26.COV2.S vaccine versus placebo. The chain is encoded by TRBV5-4 joined to TRBJ1-2, with the D segment identity uncertain. The CDR3 protein: CASSLDGNYGYTF. The DNA sequence is given as TGTGCCAGCAGCTTGGACGGGAACTATGGCTACACCTTC.